The source of this T cell receptor beta chain is a study of T cells in Graves' hyperthyroidism and ophthalmopathy. Study at large: It was at initial diagnosis, before any treatment, that peripheral blood was collected. Points from the study as a whole: Clonotypes that were expanded in thyroid above 0.001 mostly appeared in blood too.

Criteria for exclusion of patients were uncontrolled infection, other autoimmune disease, pregnancy or lactation. In making diagnoses, clinical symptoms, serum thyroxine and TRAb, thyroid ultrasound and orbital computed tomography were all used. This clonotype occurred many times. Its antigen is as yet unknown. TCR beta CDR3 regions were amplified from RNA. The TCR CDR3 was amplified in a first-round RT-PCR using the HTBI primer set. Each CDR3 protein gets one entry after TCRdb re-called the multiplex PCR reads with MiXCR. In the table there are roughly 510,000 distinct CDR3 sequences, less than 25% of which are singletons. The V gene's germline CDR1 is DFQATT and CDR2 SNEGSKA (reference sequence). CDR3 length: 13 residues. Trimming took 5 bases from V and 2 from J, leaving 13 bases between them.

This chain links TRBV20-1 with TRBJ2-7; a weak D match, TRBD2 (6 bases). The TCR originated in a man between 18 and 29 years old with Graves' hyperthyroidism. Sequenced material: blood. The CDR3 is CSAPGVRTYEQYF. The CDR3 DNA is TGCAGTGCTCCGGGGGTTCGGACCTACGAGCAGTACTTC.